This T cell receptor (beta chain) comes out of a study of OX40 agonist ivuxolimab in advanced cancers. At the level of the study: Six ivuxolimab dose levels, 0.01 to 10 mg/kg, were given intravenously every 2 weeks. Partial responses were achieved by three patients, of whom one had hepatocellular carcinoma and two had cutaneous melanoma. Study results and limitations: At 0.1 to 3.0 mg/kg and by week 6, clonal expansion occurred in CD4+ and CD8+ blood T cells.

The germline CDR1 and CDR2 sequences are MDHEN and SYDVKM. The CDR3 extends over 20 amino acids. J lost 4 bases, V lost 3 bases, and 24 bases had no gene match. Details on this clone: Its antigen is currently unknown.

The assay was immunoSEQ multiplex PCR, and TCRdb's table has in-frame clones only and misses some. The table records tens of thousands of clones, about four fifths of them present only once. The sequences come from CD4+ or CD8+ T cells sorted from blood, collected in a trial of the OX40 agonist ivuxolimab. This TCR derives from an adult with an advanced solid tumor such as melanoma, head and neck, liver or kidney cancer. This chain joins TRBV28 and TRBJ2-7, with 7 bases that match TRBD1. CDR3 sequence (DNA): TGTGCCAGCAGTTTCCCTGAGGATTATAGGGGGCGCTCGGGGACATACGAGCAGTACTTC. It yields the protein CASSFPEDYRGRSGTYEQYF. Variable domain in full (rest from reference TRBV28 and TRBJ2-7): DVKVTQSSRYLVKRTGEKVFLECVQDMDHENMFWYRQDPGLGLRLIYFSYDVKMKEKGDIPEGYSVSREKKERFSLILESASTNQTSMYLCASSFPEDYRGRSGTYEQYFGPGTRLTVT.